Presented here are 26 T cell receptor beta chains from one specimen sequenced in a study of CXCR3-negative and CXCR3-positive naive CD8 T cells. Study-wide results and caveats: A higher hydrophobicity marked the TRB CDR3s of CXCR3-positive naive cells versus CXCR3-negative naive cells.

These TCRs' antigens remain unknown. 5' RACE that incorporated UMI labels was used to prepare the TRB cDNA libraries. TCRdb re-called the 5' RACE reads; every CDR3 protein appears as one record, without DNA. With about 89,000 distinct CDR3 sequences in the sample, the ten largest clones hold approximately 0.5%. The sequenced sample was naive CXCR3+ CD8+ T cells from blood. Subset defined: CD45RO-CCR7+CD27+CD95- naive CD8+ T cells expressing CXCR3 (TNR3+). These receptors originate from a human donor in good health. Some clones in this sample may be carry-over from other donors' samples.

This sequence joins TRBV30 and TRBJ2-1; absent DNA, TCRdb's TRBD2 call cannot be checked. CDR3 length: 13 residues. Germline CDR1 is GTSNPN and CDR2 is SVGIG (reference sequence). CDR3 residues: CAWKIAGDNEQFF.

The chain is built from TRBV6-2 or TRBV6-3 and TRBJ2-5. The CDR3 loop spans 15 amino acids. The germline V gene encodes CDR1 MNHEY and CDR2 SVGEGT. CDR3 in amino acids: CASSFGPRQQETQYF.

The genes are TRBV27 and TRBJ2-7; TCRdb lists TRBD2, though no DNA is available to test this call. Germline CDR1 is MNHEY and CDR2 is SMNVEV (reference sequence). CDR3 length: 18 amino acids. The CDR3 region is CASRRRTSGRPLTNEQYF.

The chain carries TRBV3-1 and TRBJ2-5; with no DNA, the TCRdb D assignment of TRBD1 cannot be verified. There are 16 residues in the CDR3. Germline V gene lookup returns CDR1 LGHDT and CDR2 YNNKEL (reference sequence). The CDR3 loop reads CASSQDLSGTKETQYF.

This rearrangement joins TRBV5-5 to TRBJ1-6. The CDR3 contains 14 residues. Per germline, CDR1 SGHKS and CDR2 YYEKEE (reference sequence). The CDR3 is CASSLVAGGSPLHF.

This clonotype is deemed medium-sized by its frequency. The chain recombines TRBV4-2 with TRBJ1-5. This CDR3 spans 15 amino acids. Germline V CDR1 and CDR2: LGHNA, YNFKEQ. The CDR3 protein is CASSQEHEAYQPQHF.

The chain links TRBV28 to TRBJ1-6; TCRdb names TRBD1, which stays unverified in the absence of DNA. CDR3 length: 20 residues. The germline V gene has CDR1 MDHEN and CDR2 SYDVKM. This chain's CDR3 is CASSSFRGKSLWDYNSPLHF.

The rearrangement joins TRBV4-1 to TRBJ2-5; the D call from TCRdb, TRBD2, cannot be confirmed without DNA. The CDR3 runs 15 residues. The germline CDR1 and CDR2 sequences are MGHRA and YSYEKL. The chain's CDR3 is CASSLAPGLQATQYF.

V gene TRBV5-1 combines with J gene TRBJ1-1; TCRdb's assignment of TRBD1 cannot be checked, as there is no DNA. The CDR3 covers 16 residues. In germline, CDR1 is SGHRS, CDR2 YFSETQ. The CDR3 loop reads CASSLQDRGPNTEAFF.

V usage is TRBV9 and J usage is TRBJ2-1; no DNA is available, so the TRBD1 call from TCRdb remains unchecked. CDR3 length equals 19 residues. CDR1 and CDR2 from the germline V gene are SGDLS and YYNGEE. This chain's CDR3 is CASSARPEGQGLSYNEQFF.

V gene TRBV28 combines with J gene TRBJ2-1; TCRdb's D gene call, TRBD2, goes unchecked for lack of DNA. The CDR3 spans 16 residues. Germline lookup yields CDR1 MDHEN and CDR2 SYDVKM. CDR3 loop: CASSPAENALGHEQFF.

The chain carries TRBV28 and TRBJ2-3. This CDR3 is 13 amino acids long. Germline loops: CDR1 MDHEN, CDR2 SYDVKM. CDR3 sequence reads: CATGSGTTDTQYF.

This chain joins TRBV5-5 and TRBJ2-5; the D gene TCRdb calls, TRBD1, cannot be checked with no DNA. The CDR3 contains 16 residues. Germline assignment: CDR1 SGHKS and CDR2 YYEKEE (reference sequence). The CDR3 sequence: CASSHRTGREQETQYF.

The gene calls are TRBV29-1 and TRBJ2-2; TCRdb gives TRBD1 as the D gene, but with no DNA this cannot be confirmed. Germline V gene sequence: CDR1 SQVTM, CDR2 ANQGSEA. The length of the CDR3 is 14 residues. CDR3: CSVDGGAGTGELFF.

The V and J genes are TRBV13 and TRBJ2-7. Germline V gives CDR1 PRHDT, CDR2 FYEKMQ (reference sequence). The CDR3 length is 14 residues. The CDR3 sequence: CASSLGFLEREQYF.

The chain carries TRBV20-1 and TRBJ1-4; the D call of TRBD1 rests on TCRdb alone, since no DNA is present to check it. The CDR3 consists of 16 residues. Germline CDR1 is DFQATT and CDR2 is SNEGSKA (reference sequence). The CDR3 sequence is CSASPRQHRSNEKLFF.

This chain links TRBV29-1 with TRBJ2-1; the D call from TCRdb, TRBD1, cannot be confirmed without DNA. Looked up from germline, CDR1 is SQVTM and CDR2 is ANQGSEA. The CDR3 has 17 residues. CDR3: CSVTTGSWTRSYNEQFF.

The V call is TRBV7-9, the J call TRBJ1-6; TCRdb designates TRBD1, a call that cannot be tested without DNA. Germline CDR1 SEHNR, CDR2 FQNEAQ (reference sequence). CDR3 length: 15 amino acids. CDR3 protein: CASSSNRQGSSPLHF.

The gene calls are TRBV4-3 and TRBJ2-5. The CDR3 totals 15 residues. Germline V gene data show CDR1 as LGHNA and CDR2 as YSLEER. The CDR3 is CASSQVSTAQETQYF.

The rearrangement joins TRBV7-2 to TRBJ2-1; the D gene TCRdb calls, TRBD2, cannot be checked with no DNA. The germline V gene has CDR1 SGHTA and CDR2 FQGNSA. This CDR3 contains 15 residues. Here the CDR3 reads CASSLLAGQHNEQFF.

The gene calls are TRBV5-5 and TRBJ2-3; TCRdb's assignment of TRBD1 cannot be checked, as there is no DNA. The CDR3 has 14 amino acids. Looked up from germline, CDR1 is SGHKS and CDR2 is YYEKEE (reference sequence). This chain's CDR3 is CASSLIVRGDTQYF. Variable domain in full (rest from reference TRBV5-5 and TRBJ2-3): DAGVTQSPTHLIKTRGQQVTLRCSPISGHKSVSWYQQVLGQGPQFIFQYYEKEERGRGNFPDRFSARQFPNYSSELNVNALLLGDSALYLCASSLIVRGDTQYFGPGTRLTVL.

The genes are TRBV5-1 and TRBJ2-5; without DNA, the TCRdb call of TRBD2 cannot be checked. In germline, CDR1 is SGHRS, CDR2 YFSETQ. The CDR3 is 15 residues long. The CDR3 spells CASSHGGGGGETQYF.

The chain uses TRBV7-6 and TRBJ2-7; checking the TCRdb D call of TRBD1 is not possible without DNA. The CDR3 has 13 residues. Germline V CDR1 and CDR2: SGHVS, FNYEAQ. The CDR3 sequence: CASSLAYGTEQYF.

This sequence joins TRBV4-3 and TRBJ2-6; TCRdb returns TRBD1, unconfirmable since there is no DNA. This CDR3 comprises 15 residues. Germline V gene lookup returns CDR1 LGHNA and CDR2 YSLEER. This CDR3 is CASSRGGSGANVLTF.

The rearrangement uses TRBV6-5 and TRBJ2-7; absent DNA, TCRdb's TRBD2 call cannot be checked. From germline, CDR1 is MNHEY and CDR2 SVGAGI. The CDR3 length is 15 residues. The CDR3 loop is CASSVLSGGRAEQYF.

CDR3 sequence reads: CASSKYGQNNSPLHF. The chain recombines TRBV7-6 with TRBJ1-6; TCRdb proposes TRBD1, but this gene call is untestable without DNA. Germline values: CDR1 SGHVS, CDR2 FNYEAQ. This CDR3 contains 15 residues.